The 9 T cell receptor beta chains listed next were all sequenced from one sample in a study of long-term antiretroviral therapy in people with HIV (dated by TCRdb to between 2021 and 2024). The immunoSEQ hsTCRB v3.0 assay was used at survey level resolution to sequence the TRB variable region. Here the immuneACCESS table is served through TCRdb, limited to in-frame sequences with V and J called. Missing clones are a known gap in these copies; in checked studies unresolved V genes cover under half, and the rest lacks a known reason. Recorded for this sample are tens of thousands of clones; about 80% of them occurred a single time. The ten largest clones capture roughly 7.2% of the sample. Sequencing was performed on unsorted PBMCs, taken 0.3 years after starting antiretroviral therapy. These receptors all stem from a man aged 40-50 years with HIV.

This chain joins TRBV19 and TRBJ2-7, with TRBD2 identical over 9 bases. CDR3 size: 15 residues. V gave up 3 bases and J gave up 5 bases; unmatched junction bases: 8. Germline V gene lookup returns CDR1 LNHDA and CDR2 SQIVND (reference sequence). This CDR3 reads CASSMASGKVNEQYF. The CDR3 DNA is TGTGCCAGTAGTATGGCTAGCGGGAAGGTAAACGAGCAGTACTTC.

This clone was counted once. The chain is built from TRBV28 and TRBJ2-7; 11 bases align to TRBD1. Germline loops: CDR1 MDHEN, CDR2 SYDVKM. Trimming took 8 bases from V and 4 from J; bases not matched to a gene: 7. The CDR3 is made up of 14 amino acids. DNA of the CDR3: TGTGCCAGCGGAAGGGGGGACAGGGGGTACGAGCAGTACTTC. As protein: CASGRGDRGYEQYF.

This chain joins TRBV30 and TRBJ1-1; D might be TRBD1 (5 bases). The length of the CDR3 is 15 residues. The ends were cut back, 2 bases at V and 0 bases at J, with 13 bases in the middle. Germline CDR1 and CDR2: GTSNPN and SVGIG (reference sequence). The chain's CDR3 is CAWSLRGRLNTEAFF. The CDR3 nucleotides are TGTGCCTGGAGTCTTCGGGGACGGTTGAACACTGAAGCTTTCTTT.

The chain joins TRBV6-6 to TRBJ2-7, with a tentative D call TRBD1 (6 bases). From germline, CDR1 is MNHNY and CDR2 SVGAGI (reference sequence). The CDR3 has 14 amino acids. Trimming left V 5 bases short and J 0 bases short, with 11 bases between. The CDR3 here is CASSPQGISYEQYF. The CDR3 coding sequence is TGTGCCAGCAGTCCACAGGGAATCTCCTACGAGCAGTACTTC.

This sequence joins TRBV27 and TRBJ2-7, with D possibly called TRBD1 or TRBD2 (5 bases each). This CDR3 is built from 15 residues. CDR1 and CDR2 from the germline V gene are MNHEY and SMNVEV (reference sequence). Between the trimmed V and J ends, which lost 0 bases and 3 bases, there was a span of 12 bases. The CDR3 DNA follows: TGTGCCAGCAGTTTATCGTTGGGACGGTTCTACGAGCAGTACTTC. This sequence encodes CASSLSLGRFYEQYF.

V usage is TRBV5-1 and J usage is TRBJ1-6, with 7 bases that match TRBD1. The CDR3 is 14 residues long. V lost 4 bases, J lost 8 bases, and 6 bases stayed unmatched. Germline CDR1 reads SGHRS; CDR2 reads YFSETQ. The CDR3 DNA reads TGCGCCAGCAGCCCCGGGACAGCAGATTCACCCCTCCACTTT. The encoded protein is CASSPGTADSPLHF.

The chain carries TRBV4-3 and TRBJ2-1; TRBD2 might be the D (6 bases). The CDR3 totals 14 residues. Germline values: CDR1 LGHNA, CDR2 YSLEER. V dropped 4 bases and J dropped 6 bases, with 13 bases sitting between them. The CDR3 DNA reads as TGCGCCAGCAGCCGTGGGGACTTAGCCAATGAGCAGTTCTTC. It translates to CASSRGDLANEQFF.

This chain joins TRBV6-1 and TRBJ1-5; possibly TRBD1 for D (6 bases). CDR3 length equals 15 residues. The V and J ends lost 6 bases and 3 bases respectively, with 15 bases between them. Germline V gives CDR1 MNHNS, CDR2 SASEGT. The CDR3 sequence: CASSRSDSYNQPQHF. The CDR3 region has the DNA TGTGCCAGCAGCCGATCGGACAGCTACAATCAGCCCCAGCATTTT.

V gene TRBV11-2 combines with J gene TRBJ2-7; D is unresolved. Germline V CDR1 and CDR2: SGHAT, FQNNGV. Deletions cut 1 base from V and 3 bases from J, with 10 bases between. This CDR3 is 14 amino acids long. CDR3 residues: CASSLAGRGYEQYF. Here the CDR3 DNA reads TGTGCCAGCAGCTTAGCCGGCCGAGGCTACGAGCAGTACTTC.